The next 8 T cell receptor beta chains were all read from a single sample in a study of monozygotic twins with cystic fibrosis. TCRdb's copy holds only in-frame clones and misses some; the assay was immunoSEQ multiplex PCR. The sample consists of 30,000 or so clones, 66% of them appearing once. The material sequenced was blood. The receptors derive from a girl aged 10 to 17 with cystic fibrosis.

This clone was found a few times. V is TRBV5-1 and J is TRBJ2-7; 8 nucleotides align to TRBD2. There are 16 residues in the CDR3. CDR1 and CDR2 from the germline V gene are SGHRS and YFSETQ. V trimming: 0 bases; J trimming: 0 bases; junction bases outside the gene matches: 5. CDR3 sequence (DNA): TGCGCCAGCAGCTTGGAGGACGGGAGGGCCTCCTACGAGCAGTACTTC. Translation gives CASSLEDGRASYEQYF. The variable domain in full, completed from reference TRBV5-1 and TRBJ2-7, reads KAGVTQTPRYLIKTRGQQVTLSCSPISGHRSVSWYQQTPGQGLQFLFEYFSETQRNKGNFPGRFSGRQFSNSRSEMNVSTLELGDSALYLCASSLEDGRASYEQYFGPGTRLTVT.

This clone was detected only a few times. V usage is TRBV13 and J usage is TRBJ1-2; D call uncertain. From germline, CDR1 is PRHDT and CDR2 FYEKMQ (reference sequence). The ends were cut back, 1 base at V and 4 bases at J, with 7 bases in the middle. This CDR3 is built from 13 residues. The CDR3 DNA follows: TGTGCCAGCAGCTTAGAGAGGTTCTATGGCTACACCTTC. The encoded protein is CASSLERFYGYTF.

This clone was counted between two and nine times. V usage is TRBV19 and J usage is TRBJ2-7, with TRBD1 matching over 7 bases. Germline assignment: CDR1 LNHDA and CDR2 SQIVND (reference sequence). This CDR3 contains 14 residues. With 5 bases clipped from V and 5 bases from J, the junction kept 9 bases outside the gene matches. The CDR3 region is CASSSHDRADEQYV. CDR3 bases: TGTGCCAGTAGTTCTCACGACAGGGCAGACGAGCAGTACGTC.

This chain uses TRBV5-6 with TRBJ1-3; 8 bases match TRBD1. The V gene's germline CDR1 is SGHDT and CDR2 YYEEEE. V lost 2 bases and J lost 0; bases outside the gene matches: 13. The CDR3 covers 19 residues. The CDR3 loop is CASSLFRDRHLLSGNTIYF. Written as DNA, the CDR3 is TGTGCCAGCAGCTTATTTAGGGACAGGCATCTCCTCTCTGGAAACACCATATATTTT.

The chain has TRBV5-6 and TRBJ1-5; D is unresolved. The V gene's germline CDR1 is SGHDT and CDR2 YYEEEE. The CDR3 has 15 amino acids. Trimming took off 0 bases at V and 3 bases at J, with 10 bases between the two ends. The CDR3 sequence is CASSLAMRDNQPQHF. In DNA form, the CDR3 reads TGTGCCAGCAGCTTGGCCATGAGGGACAATCAGCCCCAGCATTTT.

This clone turned up a few times. This rearrangement joins TRBV10-1 to TRBJ2-1, with D perhaps TRBD2 (6 bases). Trimming left V 2 bases short and J 6 bases short, with 11 bases between. Germline values: CDR1 WNHNN, CDR2 SYGVQD (reference sequence). CDR3 size: 14 residues. CDR3 region: CASSEPGTCNEQFF. The CDR3 coding sequence is TGCGCCAGCAGTGAGCCCGGGACTTGCAATGAGCAGTTCTTC.

V and J are TRBV11-2 and TRBJ2-7, with 9 bases aligning to TRBD2. The CDR3 extends over 14 amino acids. Germline loops: CDR1 SGHAT, CDR2 FQNNGV. V lost 6 bases to trimming and J lost 2 bases; unmatched junction nucleotides: 5. The CDR3 coding sequence is TGTGCCAGCAGTGGGACTAGCCTCCCCTACGAGCAGTACGTC. Residues: CASSGTSLPYEQYV.

This chain connects TRBV7-2 to TRBJ2-5; 8 positions match TRBD1. The CDR3 loop spans 14 amino acids. Trimming cost V 1 base and J 4 bases; bases outside gene matches: 2. Germline CDR1 reads SGHTA; CDR2 reads FQGNSA. CDR3 region: CASSLGDRRETQYF. The CDR3 region has the DNA TGTGCCAGCAGCTTAGGGGACAGGCGAGAGACCCAGTACTTC.